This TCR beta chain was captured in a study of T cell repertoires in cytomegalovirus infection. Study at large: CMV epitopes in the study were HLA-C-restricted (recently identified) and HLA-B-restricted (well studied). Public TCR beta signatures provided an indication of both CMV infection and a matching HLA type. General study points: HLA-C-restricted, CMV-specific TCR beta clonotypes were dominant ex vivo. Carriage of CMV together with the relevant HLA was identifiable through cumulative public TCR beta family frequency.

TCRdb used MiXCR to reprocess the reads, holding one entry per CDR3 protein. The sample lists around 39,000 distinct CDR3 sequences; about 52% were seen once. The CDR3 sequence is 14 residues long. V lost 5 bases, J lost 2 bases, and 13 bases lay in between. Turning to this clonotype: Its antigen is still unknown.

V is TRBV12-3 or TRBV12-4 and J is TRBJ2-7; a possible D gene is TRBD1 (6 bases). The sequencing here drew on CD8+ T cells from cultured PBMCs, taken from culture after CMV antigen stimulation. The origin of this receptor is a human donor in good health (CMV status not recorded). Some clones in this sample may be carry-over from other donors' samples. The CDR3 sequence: CASSLTGGTYEQYF. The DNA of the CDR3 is TGTGCCAGCAGTCTGACAGGTGGGACCTACGAGCAGTACTTC.